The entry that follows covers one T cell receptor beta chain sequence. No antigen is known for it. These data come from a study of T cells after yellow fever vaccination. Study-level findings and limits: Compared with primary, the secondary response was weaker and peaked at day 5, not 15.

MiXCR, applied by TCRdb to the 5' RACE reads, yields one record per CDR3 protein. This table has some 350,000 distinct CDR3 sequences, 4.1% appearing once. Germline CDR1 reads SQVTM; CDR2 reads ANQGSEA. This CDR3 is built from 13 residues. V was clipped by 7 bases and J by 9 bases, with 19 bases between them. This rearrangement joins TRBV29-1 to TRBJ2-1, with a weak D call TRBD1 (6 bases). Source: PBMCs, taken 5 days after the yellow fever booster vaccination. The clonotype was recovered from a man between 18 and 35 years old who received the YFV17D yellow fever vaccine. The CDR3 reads CSAQGSRWVEQFF. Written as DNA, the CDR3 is TGCAGCGCGCAGGGGTCCAGGTGGGTTGAGCAGTTCTTC.